The 29 T cell receptor beta chains below all came from one sample that was sequenced in a study of early T cells in non-severe SARS-CoV-2 infection. TCRdb re-analysed the 5' RACE reads in MiXCR, keeping a single row per CDR3 protein. The sample yields about 39,000 distinct CDR3 sequences, over 3.5% seen once. Sequenced: whole blood. The receptors were gathered from an adult who was a healthcare worker with PCR-confirmed SARS-CoV-2 infection or an uninfected control (not recorded which).

This clonotype was picked up many times. The rearrangement links TRBV7-2 to TRBJ2-1; 7 bases fit TRBD2. Germline CDR1 is SGHTA and CDR2 is FQGNSA. V shed 4 bases and J 4 bases; nucleotides not matched to a gene: 1. The CDR3 has 13 amino acids. In DNA form, the CDR3 reads TGTGCCAGCAGCTCAGCGGGGTACAATGAGCAGTTCTTC. Translation: CASSSAGYNEQFF.

This clonotype was counted many times. This chain connects TRBV5-1 to TRBJ2-1; D remains ambiguous. The V and J ends lost 0 bases and 8 bases respectively, with 9 bases between them. The V gene's germline CDR1 is SGHRS and CDR2 YFSETQ. The CDR3 covers 13 residues. The CDR3 loop is CASSLGYVDEQFF. CDR3 nucleotides: TGCGCCAGCAGCTTGGGGTATGTAGATGAGCAGTTCTTC.

This clonotype was seen at least ten times. V usage is TRBV9 and J usage is TRBJ1-1, with D maybe TRBD1 (6 bases). Germline V gene data show CDR1 as SGDLS and CDR2 as YYNGEE. Trimming left V 4 bases short and J 0 bases short, with 10 bases between. The CDR3 is 14 amino acids. The CDR3 region has the DNA TGTGCCAGCAGCCCATGGACAGTGAACACTGAAGCTTTCTTT. Protein sequence: CASSPWTVNTEAFF.

This clonotype was counted ten times or more. V gene TRBV12-3 or TRBV12-4 combines with J gene TRBJ2-7; TRBD1 agrees at 9 bases. The V segment lost 1 base and the J segment 6 bases; nucleotides outside the gene matches: 13. The CDR3 runs 17 residues. The CDR3 loop is CASSLVPWDRARLEQYF. The CDR3 DNA is TGTGCCAGCAGTTTAGTCCCCTGGGACAGGGCCCGCCTCGAGCAGTACTTC.

This clonotype was observed at least ten times. The chain joins TRBV2 to TRBJ1-1; D gene uncertain. V was shortened by 4 bases and J by 2 bases, with 8 bases between the two germline ends. Germline assignment: CDR1 SNHLY and CDR2 FYNNEI. The CDR3 sequence is 13 residues long. CDR3 DNA: TGTGCCAGCAGTGGAGATACCAACACTGAAGCTTTCTTT. It specifies CASSGDTNTEAFF.

Many counts were recorded for this clonotype. This rearrangement joins TRBV7-2 to TRBJ1-1; D remains ambiguous. Trimming removed 8 bases at V and 0 bases at J, with 7 bases between. The CDR3 spans 12 residues. The germline V gene encodes CDR1 SGHTA and CDR2 FQGNSA. The CDR3 region is CASGNMNTEAFF. Here the CDR3 DNA reads TGTGCCAGCGGAAACATGAACACTGAAGCTTTCTTT.

This clonotype was observed a few times. The V gene is TRBV12-3 or TRBV12-4, the J gene TRBJ1-4; no firm D call. The CDR3 is made up of 13 amino acids. Trimming removed 3 bases from V and 5 bases from J, with 7 bases in between. The CDR3 sequence is CASSFGRNEKLFF. CDR3 nucleotide sequence: TGTGCCAGCAGTTTTGGACGGAATGAAAAACTGTTTTTT.

This clonotype was counted ten times or more. This rearrangement joins TRBV6-6 to TRBJ2-3; D call uncertain. The germline V and J ends were trimmed by 6 bases and 0 bases, with 7 bases remaining between them. Germline CDR1 reads MNHNY; CDR2 reads SVGAGI (reference sequence). The CDR3 has 13 residues. The CDR3 is CASRLASTDTQYF. The CDR3 DNA sequence: TGTGCCAGCAGGTTGGCTAGCACAGATACGCAGTATTTT.

This sequence joins TRBV24-1 and TRBJ2-1; 8 positions match TRBD2. There are 16 residues in the CDR3. Per the germline V gene, CDR1 is KGHDR and CDR2 is SFDVKD. J gave up 4 bases and V 7 bases, and 11 bases lay outside the gene matches. CDR3 DNA: TGTGCCACCAGCGGGAGCTTAGCGGGAAGGTACAATGAGCAGTTCTTC. Its protein is CATSGSLAGRYNEQFF.

This clonotype has a count of ten or more. This chain links TRBV11-2 with TRBJ2-3; D unclear. Germline-derived CDR1 and CDR2 are SGHAT and FQNNGV. The length of the CDR3 is 15 residues. Trimming took off 1 base at V and 3 bases at J, with 11 bases between the two ends. CDR3 DNA sequence: TGTGCCAGCAGCTTAGGATCTAAAAGGACAGATACGCAGTATTTT. Its translation: CASSLGSKRTDTQYF. Filled out from reference TRBV11-2 and TRBJ2-3, the complete variable domain reads EAGVAQSPRYKIIEKRQSVAFWCNPISGHATLYWYQQILGQGPKLLIQFQNNGVVDDSQLPKDRFSAERLKGVDSTLKIQPAKLEDSAVYLCASSLGSKRTDTQYFGPGTRLTVL.

This clonotype is medium-sized. The chain links TRBV20-1 to TRBJ2-1; a possible D gene is TRBD2 (6 bases). Between the trimmed V and J ends, which lost 0 bases and 11 bases, there was a span of 23 bases. Germline V gene lookup returns CDR1 DFQATT and CDR2 SNEGSKA (reference sequence). This CDR3 region has 16 residues. The CDR3 bases are TGCAGTGCTAGAGATGTAGCGGACCAAACCACCGTTCAGCAGTTCTTC. Its translation is CSARDVADQTTVQQFF.

This clonotype was detected many times. The chain has TRBV5-1 and TRBJ1-2, with D possibly matching TRBD1 (6 bases). In germline, CDR1 is SGHRS, CDR2 YFSETQ. The V end lost 4 bases, the J end lost 2 bases, and 15 bases lay between the germline ends. The CDR3 is 15 residues long. The CDR3 nucleotides read TGCGCCAGCAGCACCGGGACAACGATGAACTATGGCTACACCTTC. This encodes CASSTGTTMNYGYTF.

This chain links TRBV7-8 with TRBJ1-2; 8 bases agree with TRBD1. Looked up from germline, CDR1 is SGHVS and CDR2 is FQNEAQ. The ends lost 5 bases at V and 11 bases at J; junction bases unmatched: 4. This CDR3 is 11 amino acids long. CDR3 sequence: CASSTDRVYTF. The CDR3 bases are TGTGCCAGCAGCACGGACAGGGTGTACACCTTC.

This clonotype has at least ten counts. The chain couples TRBV29-1 to TRBJ2-3; 10 positions match TRBD2. Germline loops: CDR1 SQVTM, CDR2 ANQGSEA. The junction had 1 base not matched to a gene; V was cut back by 4 bases and J by 3 bases. This CDR3 has 13 amino acids. The CDR3, as DNA: TGCAGCGTTGCTAGCGGGAGAACAGATACGCAGTATTTT. Translation: CSVASGRTDTQYF.

This clonotype was picked up many times. The junction shows a germline mismatch at one end, possibly a read error. This chain connects TRBV5-6 to TRBJ2-5, with unresolved D. Germline lookup yields CDR1 SGHDT and CDR2 YYEEEE. This CDR3 comprises 18 residues. The CDR3 nucleotides are TGTGCCAGCAGCCCCTACCTGGGCCAGCCGGGCAGCGAAGAAACCCAGTACTTC. The encoded protein is CASSPYLGQPGSEETQYF. Combining the CDR3 with reference TRBV5-6 and TRBJ2-5 gives the whole variable domain DAGVTQSPTHLIKTRGQQVTLRCSPKSGHDTVSWYQQALGQGPQFIFQYYEEEERQRGNFPDRFSGHQFPNYSSELNVNALLLGDSALYLCASSPYLGQPGSEETQYFGPGTRLLVL.

This clonotype was seen many times. This rearrangement joins TRBV4-3 to TRBJ1-1; D is undetermined. CDR1 is LGHNA, CDR2 YSLEER, per germline. V lost 3 bases to trimming and J lost 0 bases, with 8 bases between them. This CDR3 contains 14 residues. CDR3 DNA sequence: TGCGCCAGCAGCCACGTGTCGATGAACACTGAAGCTTTCTTT. Translation: CASSHVSMNTEAFF.

The gene calls are TRBV18 and TRBJ1-1; possible D gene TRBD1, 6 bases. In germline, CDR1 is KGHSH, CDR2 LQKENI. The V and J ends lost 7 bases and 1 base respectively, with 13 bases between them. The CDR3 is made up of 14 amino acids. CDR3 nucleotide sequence: TGTGCCAGCTTATCCGGGACAACGAACACTGAAGCTTTCTTT. This translates into CASLSGTTNTEAFF.

This clonotype was seen ten or more times. The chain is built from TRBV6-2 or TRBV6-3 and TRBJ2-7; D perhaps matches TRBD1 (5 bases). This CDR3 comprises 14 residues. Looked up from germline, CDR1 is MNHEY and CDR2 is SVGEGT. Trimming took 7 bases from V and 1 from J, leaving 14 bases between them. CDR3 sequence: CASTETVPSYEQYF. CDR3 sequence (DNA): TGTGCCAGCACCGAGACAGTCCCTTCCTACGAGCAGTACTTC.

About this clonotype: Given a much more abundant clone one base away, this may be a read error. CDR3 residues: CASSLMGLHEETQYF. In DNA form, the CDR3 reads TGTGCCAGCAGCTTGATGGGACTACACGAAGAGACCCAGTACTTC. V gene TRBV5-4 combines with J gene TRBJ2-5, with 7 bases lining up with TRBD2. Germline-derived CDR1 and CDR2 are SGHNT and YYREEE (reference sequence). This CDR3 contains 15 residues. Unmatched junction bases numbered 6, after V lost 1 base and J lost 3 bases.

This clonotype came up a few times. The chain combines TRBV27 with TRBJ2-7, with D possibly TRBD1 on 6 matching bases. The CDR3 totals 13 residues. Trimming removed 9 bases from V and 2 bases from J, with 14 bases in between. The germline V gene has CDR1 MNHEY and CDR2 SMNVEV (reference sequence). The CDR3 region has the DNA TGTGCCAGATCTCCGGGACACCCCTACGAGCAGTACTTC. Residues: CARSPGHPYEQYF.

This clonotype was seen many times. The genes are TRBV7-2 and TRBJ2-7; 10 bases agree with TRBD1. V trimming: 3 bases; J trimming: 2 bases; junction bases outside the gene matches: 4. Germline-derived CDR1 and CDR2 are SGHTA and FQGNSA. The CDR3 is 15 amino acids. DNA for the CDR3: TGTGCCAGCAGCTTTACCGGGACAGGGGCCTACGAGCAGTACTTC. As protein: CASSFTGTGAYEQYF.

The table lists this clonotype with many counts. The chain has TRBV3-1 and TRBJ2-7; D is unclear. Per germline, CDR1 LGHDT and CDR2 YNNKEL (reference sequence). V dropped 11 bases and J dropped 3 bases, with 11 bases sitting between them. This CDR3 comprises 11 residues. CDR3: CAAGRDYEQYF. The CDR3 DNA sequence: TGTGCCGCCGGGCGTGACTACGAGCAGTACTTC.

This clonotype was seen ten or more times. The rearrangement joins TRBV3-1 to TRBJ1-2, with unresolved D. Trimming pared 4 bases from V and 10 bases from J, leaving 19 bases between. This CDR3 has 14 residues. Germline V gene lookup returns CDR1 LGHDT and CDR2 YNNKEL (reference sequence). CDR3 sequence: CASSPEAARIAYTF. The CDR3, as DNA: TGTGCCAGCAGCCCGGAGGCGGCCCGTATCGCCTACACCTTC.

In its sample, this clonotype was seen a few times. This may be a read error: a much more frequent sequence differs by one nucleotide. The V gene is TRBV7-8, the J gene TRBJ2-3, with D unclear. The CDR3 runs to 12 residues. Germline lookup yields CDR1 SGHVS and CDR2 FQNEAQ. V was pared by 2 bases and J by 4 bases, with 4 bases between. Here the CDR3 reads CASSLLADTQYF. Here the CDR3 DNA reads TGTGCCAGCAGCTTATTAGCAGATACGCAGTATTTT.

The V and J genes are TRBV4-1 and TRBJ2-1, with D unresolved. CDR1 is MGHRA and CDR2 is YSYEKL in the germline V gene. Trimming pared 0 bases from V and 7 bases from J, leaving 10 bases between. The CDR3 totals 14 residues. The DNA for the CDR3 is TGCGCCAGCAGCCAAGAGACCGTAGGTAATGAGCAGTTCTTC. It specifies CASSQETVGNEQFF.

This clonotype came up a few times. The chain recombines TRBV28 with TRBJ2-1; 7 bases fit TRBD1. There are 16 residues in the CDR3. The germline gives CDR1 MDHEN, CDR2 SYDVKM. The J segment lost 7 bases and the V segment lost 3 bases, leaving 12 bases of the junction unmatched. In nucleotides, the CDR3 is TGTGCCAGCAGTTTCCTCCAGGGGGTTACGGTGAATGAGCAGTTCTTC. It translates to CASSFLQGVTVNEQFF.

This clonotype has ten or more counts. The J gene is TRBJ1-6, the V gene TRBV6-6, with 10 bases identical to TRBD1. Unmatched junction bases numbered 8, after V lost 4 bases and J lost 11 bases. Germline CDR1 and CDR2: MNHNY and SVGAGI (reference sequence). This CDR3 has 15 residues. The CDR3 loop is CASSSSGQGKTPLHF. The DNA of the CDR3 is TGTGCCAGCAGTTCCTCGGGACAGGGGAAGACACCCCTCCACTTT.

This clonotype showed up just a few times. This chain links TRBV11-2 with TRBJ2-7; D remains unclear. V lost 3 bases and J lost 4, with 4 bases in between. CDR3 length equals 11 residues. Germline V CDR1 and CDR2: SGHAT, FQNNGV. The CDR3 reads CASSFQYEQYF. The CDR3 DNA reads as TGTGCCAGCAGCTTTCAATACGAGCAGTACTTC. Full variable domain (outside the CDR3, taken from reference TRBV11-2 and TRBJ2-7): EAGVAQSPRYKIIEKRQSVAFWCNPISGHATLYWYQQILGQGPKLLIQFQNNGVVDDSQLPKDRFSAERLKGVDSTLKIQPAKLEDSAVYLCASSFQYEQYFGPGTRLTVT.

This clonotype was seen many times. This chain connects TRBV2 to TRBJ1-5; D uncertain. CDR3 length: 14 residues. Trimming pared 5 bases from V and 0 bases from J, leaving 8 bases between. Germline assignment: CDR1 SNHLY and CDR2 FYNNEI. In DNA form, the CDR3 reads TGTGCCAGCAGTCGCACGGGTAGCAATCAGCCCCAGCATTTT. This encodes CASSRTGSNQPQHF.